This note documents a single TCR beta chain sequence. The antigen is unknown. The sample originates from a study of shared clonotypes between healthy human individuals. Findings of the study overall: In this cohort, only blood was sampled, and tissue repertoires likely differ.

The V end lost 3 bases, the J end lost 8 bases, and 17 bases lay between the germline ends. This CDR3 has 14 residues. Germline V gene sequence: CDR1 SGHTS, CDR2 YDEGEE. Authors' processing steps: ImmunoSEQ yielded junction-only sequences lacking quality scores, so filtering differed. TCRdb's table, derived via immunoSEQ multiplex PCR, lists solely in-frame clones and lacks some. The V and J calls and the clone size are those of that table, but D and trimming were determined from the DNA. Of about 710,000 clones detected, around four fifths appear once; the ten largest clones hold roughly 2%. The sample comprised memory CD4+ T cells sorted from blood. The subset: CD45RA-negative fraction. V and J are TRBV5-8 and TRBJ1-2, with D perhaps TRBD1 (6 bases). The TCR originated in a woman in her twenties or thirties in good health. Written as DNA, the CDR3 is TGTGCCAGCAGCTGGAACAGGGAGCTCACCGGCTACACCTTC. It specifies CASSWNRELTGYTF.